These T cell receptor beta chains were read from a single sample in a study of cytomegalovirus exposure and HLA in healthy donors. Produced via immunoSEQ multiplex PCR; TCRdb's table is partial and in-frame only. Among some 150,000 clones listed, nearly 80% were seen once. Specimen: PBMCs. These receptors originate from a male donor in good health and CMV-seronegative. Each CDR3 is given with its conserved first and last residue. A D gene is named only where the DNA matches it firmly. Expanded clones are given a class, and other clones once, few, many or no size at all.

.,TRBV7-6,TRBD1,TRBJ1-1,TGTGCCAGCAGCAAGACAGGGGGCACTGAAGCTTTCTTT,CASSKTGGTEAFF
.,TRBV11-2,TRBD1,TRBJ2-7,TGTGCCAGCAGCAATCGGACAGGCCAGGACGAGCAGTACTTC,CASSNRTGQDEQYF
.,TRBV10-3,.,TRBJ2-2,TGTGCCACCGGGGGGCAGGAGAACACCGGGGAGCTGTTTTTT,CATGGQENTGELFF
.,TRBV7-3,TRBD1,TRBJ2-7,TGTGCCAGCAGCCGTGGGACAGGAGGGGTCTACGAGCAGTACTTC,CASSRGTGGVYEQYF
.,TRBV10-3,TRBD2,TRBJ2-5,TGTGCCATCAGTGAGCCGACTAGCGGGAAGGAGACCCAGTACTTC,CAISEPTSGKETQYF
.,TRBV18,.,TRBJ2-3,TGTGCCAGCTCTCCTCCTACAGGCACAGATACGCAGTATTTT,CASSPPTGTDTQYF
.,TRBV6-1,TRBD1,TRBJ1-5,TGTGCCAGCAGCGGGGGGGGACAGGGAAATCAGCCCCAGCATTTT,CASSGGGQGNQPQHF
few,TRBV10-3,TRBD1,TRBJ1-2,TGTGCCATCCTGACAGGGCAAGGCTACACCTTC,CAILTGQGYTF
few,TRBV5-4,TRBD1,TRBJ1-2,TGTGCCAGCAGCGGCACGGGACAGGAATATGGCTACACCTTC,CASSGTGQEYGYTF
.,TRBV7-9,.,TRBJ2-3,TGTGCCAGCAGACACCGGGACAACACAGATACGCAGTATTTT,CASRHRDNTDTQYF
.,TRBV15,.,TRBJ1-2,TGTGCCACCAGCAGAGATAGAGGAACCCCAATATATGGCTACACCTTC,CATSRDRGTPIYGYTF
.,TRBV9,TRBD2,TRBJ2-7,TGTGCCAGCAGCCCCCAGGGACTAGCGGATCTTTCCGAGCAGTACTTC,CASSPQGLADLSEQYF
.,TRBV7-9,TRBD1,TRBJ1-4,TGTGCCAGCAGCGGCATAGGGGGCGCATACTCCAATGAAAAACTGTTTTTT,CASSGIGGAYSNEKLFF
few,TRBV29-1,.,TRBJ1-1,TGCAGCGTTGCATCACAGCTCAACACTGAAGCTTTCTTT,CSVASQLNTEAFF
.,TRBV5-1,.,TRBJ2-5,TGCGCCAGCAGCTTGCAGGGGTTGAGGGAGACCCAGTACTTC,CASSLQGLRETQYF
.,TRBV5-1,TRBD1,TRBJ1-1,TGCGCCAGCAGCTTGGGGGGACAGGGATTGGGTAGAGCTTTCTTT,CASSLGGQGLGRAFF
.,TRBV27,.,TRBJ2-2,TGTGCCAGCAGTCTAGTGGGGGGCACCGGGGAGCTGTTTTTT,CASSLVGGTGELFF
.,TRBV15,.,TRBJ1-1,TGTGCCACCAGCAGGACAACACCGAACACTGAAGCTTTCTTT,CATSRTTPNTEAFF
.,TRBV27,TRBD1,TRBJ2-7,TGTGCCAGCAGTGCCTCGACAGGGGGCCTCGGGAGGAACGAGCAGTACTTC,CASSASTGGLGRNEQYF
.,TRBV7-3,TRBD1,TRBJ1-4,TGTGCCAGCAGCTACTATGGGGACAGAACTAATGAAAAACTGTTTTTT,CASSYYGDRTNEKLFF
.,TRBV10-3,.,TRBJ1-2,TGTGCCATCAGTGACCCCGACAGATATGTGGAAGGCTACACCTTC,CAISDPDRYVEGYTF
.,TRBV6-1,TRBD1,TRBJ1-5,TGTGCCAGTCAGGAGGGGGCTAATCAGCCCCAGCATTTT,CASQEGANQPQHF
.,TRBV29-1,.,TRBJ1-2,TGCAGCGTTGTGGAGTCCTATGGCTACACCTTC,CSVVESYGYTF
few,TRBV7-9,.,TRBJ2-7,TGTGCCAGCAGCGACCGGGAGACCTACGAGCAGTACTTC,CASSDRETYEQYF
.,TRBV29-1,.,TRBJ2-3,TGCAGCACCCTCCTGAACACCTCCCCAGATACGCAGTATTTT,CSTLLNTSPDTQYF
.,TRBV27,.,TRBJ1-1,TGTGCCAGCAGTTGGGGGGGGCTGGACACTGAAGCTTTCTTT,CASSWGGLDTEAFF
.,TRBV30,.,TRBJ2-1,TGTGCCTGGAGTCTCTACAATGAGCAGTTCTTC,CAWSLYNEQFF
.,TRBV25-1,.,TRBJ2-5,TGTGCCAGCAGGACAGACTGGGAGACCCAGTACTTC,CASRTDWETQYF
few,TRBV6-1,.,TRBJ1-6,TGTGCCAGCAGTGAGTGGGGGCTCTATAATTCACCCCTCCACTTT,CASSEWGLYNSPLHF
few,TRBV10-3,TRBD2,TRBJ2-3,TGTGCCATCATGACTAGCGGGACCGCAGATACGCAGTATTTT,CAIMTSGTADTQYF
.,TRBV6-5,.,TRBJ2-7,TGTGCCAGCAGTTACGGGGCAGGGATTAAGGAAGAGCAGTACTTC,CASSYGAGIKEEQYF
.,TRBV18,TRBD1,TRBJ2-7,TGTGCCAGCTCACCGGACAGGGTACCTTCCTACGAGCAGTACTTC,CASSPDRVPSYEQYF
.,TRBV30,.,TRBJ2-5,TGTGCCTGGAGTGTACAGGCAGTCCAAGAGACCCAGTACTTC,CAWSVQAVQETQYF
.,TRBV7-9,.,TRBJ1-6,TGTGCCAGCAGTCAAGGGGGGGCCTTTGGGTCACCCCTCCACTTT,CASSQGGAFGSPLHF
.,TRBV5-6,.,TRBJ1-6,TGTGCCAGCAGCCAAAACGGCAGGGATCATAATTCACCCCTCCACTTT,CASSQNGRDHNSPLHF
.,TRBV5-6,.,TRBJ2-7,TGTGCCAGCAGCTTCTCGAGCTACGAGCAGTACTTC,CASSFSSYEQYF
few,TRBV5-1,TRBD1,TRBJ1-1,TGCGCCAGCAGCTTCGACAGGGCGGACACTGAAGCTTTCTTT,CASSFDRADTEAFF
.,TRBV18,.,TRBJ1-1,TGTGCCAGCTCACCATTCGGTCGGAACACTGAAGCTTTCTTT,CASSPFGRNTEAFF
few,TRBV29-1,.,TRBJ1-2,TGCAGCGTTGATACAGGGATTCGGGGCTATGGCTACACCTTC,CSVDTGIRGYGYTF
.,TRBV5-1,.,TRBJ1-5,TGCGCCAGCAGCTTGGATCCCGATTTAGCCCAGCATTTT,CASSLDPDLAQHF
.,TRBV27,TRBD1,TRBJ1-4,TGTGCCAGCAGTTTGGTCAGGGGGAGTGAAAAACTGTTTTTT,CASSLVRGSEKLFF
.,TRBV21-1,.,TRBJ1-1,TGTGCCAGCAGCAAAGAGGACTTCCCGGGGGGGAACACTGAAGCTTTCTTT,CASSKEDFPGGNTEAFF
.,TRBV7-9,TRBD1,TRBJ1-3,TGTGCCAGCAGCTCACAGGGGTGGACTGGAAACACCATATATTTT,CASSSQGWTGNTIYF
.,TRBV29-1,TRBD2,TRBJ2-5,TGCAGCGTTGAAGGGGCTAGCGGGGGGTTCTGGTCCCAAGAGACCCAGTACTTC,CSVEGASGGFWSQETQYF
.,TRBV18,.,TRBJ2-7,TGTGCCAGCTCACCAATCCCCTCGTCAGCCTACGAGCAGTACTTC,CASSPIPSSAYEQYF
.,TRBV5-1,.,TRBJ1-6,TGCGCCAGCAGCCCTTCCCGGTCCCTTTATAATTCACCCCTCCACTTT,CASSPSRSLYNSPLHF
.,TRBV5-1,.,TRBJ2-7,TGCGCCAGCACCCCACAGGCGAGCTCCTACGAGCAGTACTTC,CASTPQASSYEQYF
.,TRBV2,.,TRBJ2-5,TGTGCCAGCAGTAAGACTAGGCAAGAGACCCAGTACTTC,CASSKTRQETQYF
.,TRBV27,TRBD1,TRBJ1-2,TGTGCCAGCAGTTTATTGGGGACAGGGGTCTATGGCTACACCTTC,CASSLLGTGVYGYTF
.,TRBV6-1,TRBD1,TRBJ1-2,TGTGCCAGCAGTGAAGCAGGACAGGCCATCTATGGCTACACCTTC,CASSEAGQAIYGYTF
.,TRBV4-3,TRBD2,TRBJ2-7,TGCGCCAGCAGCCCGAAGGCTGGTGGCGGGAGCGAGCAGTACTTC,CASSPKAGGGSEQYF
.,TRBV30,TRBD2,TRBJ2-1,TGTGCCTGTCAAAAGGGGACTAGCGGACCCTACAATGAGCAGTTCTTC,CACQKGTSGPYNEQFF
.,TRBV25-1,.,TRBJ2-3,TGTGCCAGCAGTGGGCGACTAGGGAACACAGATACGCAGTATTTT,CASSGRLGNTDTQYF
.,TRBV4-3,.,TRBJ2-7,TGCGCCAGCAGCCAGGACCGGGGGGCCACCCCCTACGAGCAGTACTTC,CASSQDRGATPYEQYF
.,TRBV27,.,TRBJ2-7,TGTGCCAGCTGGCACAGCCTCTACGAGCAGTACTTC,CASWHSLYEQYF
.,TRBV27,TRBD1,TRBJ2-2,TGTGCCAGCAGTTCACCGGGACAGGGAAAAACCGGGGAGCTGTTTTTT,CASSSPGQGKTGELFF
.,TRBV6-6,.,TRBJ1-6,TGTGCCAGCAGTAGGGACGGGAGCTCCTATAATTCACCCCTCCACTTT,CASSRDGSSYNSPLHF
.,TRBV6-1,TRBD1,TRBJ1-5,TGTGCCAGCAGTCCATCACAGGGGGCGAATCAGCCCCAGCATTTT,CASSPSQGANQPQHF